Listed below are T cell receptor beta chains from one sample, sequenced in a study of radiotherapy plus CTLA-4 blockade in lung cancer. Profiling relied on immunoSEQ multiplex PCR, and the TCRdb table lists in-frame clones only, not all of them. Among 35,000 to 55,000 clones listed, about 70% were seen once. The specimen comprised peripheral blood, sampled from a patient treated with radiotherapy plus ipilimumab. These receptor sequences come from a human donor with non-small cell lung cancer who had a partial response to radiotherapy plus ipilimumab. CDR3s include the opening cysteine and the closing phenylalanine or tryptophan. D genes are given only for firm matches. Clone size is stated in some rows and not others, as once, few, many or a class when expanded.

V gene: TRBV15
J gene: TRBJ2-1
D gene: TRBD2
clone size: -
CDR3 DNA: TGTGCCACCAGCAGAGGTAGGGGACTAGCGGGGAGCGAGCAGTTCTTC
CDR3 protein: CATSRGRGLAGSEQFF

V gene: TRBV4-2
J gene: TRBJ1-2
D gene: -
clone size: -
CDR3 DNA: TGTGCCAGCAGCCAAGTCAGGTCCAATAGCTATGGCTACACCTTC
CDR3 protein: CASSQVRSNSYGYTF

V gene: TRBV5-5
J gene: TRBJ2-7
D gene: TRBD2
clone size: few
CDR3 DNA: TGTGCCAGCAGCTGGGGCCCCGCAGGGACTAGTTGGGCCTACGAGCAGTACTTC
CDR3 protein: CASSWGPAGTSWAYEQYF

V gene: TRBV2
J gene: TRBJ1-1
D gene: TRBD1
clone size: -
CDR3 DNA: TGTGCCAGCAGGACCCGCGACAGGGAGACTGAAGCTTTCTTT
CDR3 protein: CASRTRDRETEAFF

V gene: TRBV19
J gene: TRBJ1-2
D gene: -
clone size: -
CDR3 DNA: TGTGCCAGTGGGGGGGACCGCGGGCTGGCTAACTATGGCTACACCTTC
CDR3 protein: CASGGDRGLANYGYTF

V gene: TRBV5-1
J gene: TRBJ1-4
D gene: -
clone size: -
CDR3 DNA: TGCGCCAGCAGCTTGGATTACACAACTAATGAAAAACTGTTTTTT
CDR3 protein: CASSLDYTTNEKLFF

V gene: TRBV5-1
J gene: TRBJ2-7
D gene: TRBD1
clone size: -
CDR3 DNA: TGCGCCAGCAGCCGAGGGGGGGGGACAGGGGACGAGCAGTACTTC
CDR3 protein: CASSRGGGTGDEQYF

V gene: TRBV7-9
J gene: TRBJ2-7
D gene: -
clone size: -
CDR3 DNA: TGTGCCAGCAGCTTAGCAGCAGGCCAATCCTACGAGCAGTACTTC
CDR3 protein: CASSLAAGQSYEQYF

V gene: TRBV6-6
J gene: TRBJ2-5
D gene: TRBD1
clone size: -
CDR3 DNA: TGTGCCAGCAGTAGCCGGGACAGAGTAGCCCAAGAGACCCAGTACTTC
CDR3 protein: CASSSRDRVAQETQYF

V gene: TRBV4-2
J gene: TRBJ2-2
D gene: TRBD2
clone size: -
CDR3 DNA: TGTGCCAGCAGCCAAGATATGGTAGCGGGGTCCACCGGGGAGCTGTTTTTT
CDR3 protein: CASSQDMVAGSTGELFF

V gene: TRBV5-6
J gene: TRBJ2-2
D gene: TRBD2
clone size: -
CDR3 DNA: TGTGCCAGCAGCTCATGGACTAGCGGTATCGCCACCGGGGAGCTGTTTTTT
CDR3 protein: CASSSWTSGIATGELFF

V gene: TRBV16
J gene: TRBJ2-7
D gene: -
clone size: -
CDR3 DNA: TGTGCCAGCAGGGGGCAAACTGGCACCTCCCAGCAGTACTTC
CDR3 protein: CASRGQTGTSQQYF

V gene: TRBV18
J gene: TRBJ2-7
D gene: TRBD1
clone size: few
CDR3 DNA: TGTGCCAGCTCACCATCCTCCCAGGGGGCCTACGAGCAGTACTTC
CDR3 protein: CASSPSSQGAYEQYF

V gene: TRBV5-3
J gene: TRBJ1-1
D gene: -
clone size: -
CDR3 DNA: TGTGCCAGAAGCTTGACAGGGAGGGGCACTGAAGCTTTCTTT
CDR3 protein: CARSLTGRGTEAFF

V gene: TRBV7-9
J gene: TRBJ2-1
D gene: TRBD1
clone size: -
CDR3 DNA: TGTGCCAGCAGCTCACGGACAGGGGGTACTAATAGTGAGCAGTTCTTC
CDR3 protein: CASSSRTGGTNSEQFF

V gene: TRBV6-1
J gene: TRBJ2-7
D gene: TRBD2
clone size: few
CDR3 DNA: TGTGCCAGCCGCCAGAGCGGGAGGGCCGAGCAGTACTTC
CDR3 protein: CASRQSGRAEQYF

V gene: TRBV5-1
J gene: TRBJ2-1
D gene: TRBD2
clone size: once
CDR3 DNA: TGCGCCAGCAGCAAGACTAGCGGAGTATACAATGAGCAGTTCTTC
CDR3 protein: CASSKTSGVYNEQFF

V gene: TRBV12-2
J gene: TRBJ2-1
D gene: -
clone size: once
CDR3 DNA: TGTGCAAGTCGCTTAGCGCTATTATGGGGGCCGGCCTACAATGAGCAGTTCTTC
CDR3 protein: CASRLALLWGPAYNEQFF

V gene: TRBV7-3
J gene: TRBJ2-3
D gene: -
clone size: few
CDR3 DNA: TGTGCCAGCAGCTTAACCTCCGCCGGACTAAATACGCAGTATTTT
CDR3 protein: CASSLTSAGLNTQYF

V gene: TRBV7-2
J gene: TRBJ1-2
D gene: -
clone size: -
CDR3 DNA: TGTGCCAGCAGCTTGCAGGGAAGGGATGGCTACACCTTC
CDR3 protein: CASSLQGRDGYTF

V gene: TRBV7-3
J gene: TRBJ2-2
D gene: TRBD1
clone size: once
CDR3 DNA: TGTGCCAGCAGCTCGGGACAGGGGGCCGGGGAGCTGTTTTTT
CDR3 protein: CASSSGQGAGELFF

V gene: TRBV30
J gene: TRBJ2-7
D gene: -
clone size: -
CDR3 DNA: TGTGCCTGGAGGACCGGGACACACTCCTACGAGCAGTACTTC
CDR3 protein: CAWRTGTHSYEQYF

V gene: TRBV5-4
J gene: TRBJ2-2
D gene: TRBD1
clone size: -
CDR3 DNA: TGTGCCACCACGGACAGGGCACCTACCGGGGAGCTGTTTTTT
CDR3 protein: CATTDRAPTGELFF

V gene: TRBV27
J gene: TRBJ2-7
D gene: -
clone size: -
CDR3 DNA: TGTGCCAGCAGTTTAAGGGGGACAACGTATAACTCCGAGCAGTACTTC
CDR3 protein: CASSLRGTTYNSEQYF

V gene: TRBV5-1
J gene: TRBJ1-1
D gene: -
clone size: few
CDR3 DNA: TGCGCCAGCAGCCCTGTGGAGGGCACTGAAGCTTTCTTT
CDR3 protein: CASSPVEGTEAFF

V gene: TRBV18
J gene: TRBJ2-7
D gene: TRBD1
clone size: -
CDR3 DNA: TGTGCCAGCTCAGAGTATAGGGACAGCTACGAGCAGTACTTC
CDR3 protein: CASSEYRDSYEQYF

V gene: TRBV4-3
J gene: TRBJ2-1
D gene: -
clone size: -
CDR3 DNA: TGCGCCAGCAGCCAAGGGTGGGGGCGTCTCGGCTACAATGAGCAGTTCTTC
CDR3 protein: CASSQGWGRLGYNEQFF

V gene: TRBV6-1
J gene: TRBJ1-5
D gene: -
clone size: few
CDR3 DNA: TGTGCCAGCAGTGAGAACAGCCTCCCCTTTAATAGCAATCAGCCCCAGCATTTT
CDR3 protein: CASSENSLPFNSNQPQHF

V gene: TRBV6-1
J gene: TRBJ2-7
D gene: TRBD2
clone size: -
CDR3 DNA: TGTGCCAGCAGTGTGGGACTAGCGGTTCCCGAGCAGTACTTC
CDR3 protein: CASSVGLAVPEQYF

V gene: TRBV7-3
J gene: TRBJ1-5
D gene: -
clone size: -
CDR3 DNA: TGTGCCAGCAGCTTAAGGCAGGGATTTCAGCCCCAGCATTTT
CDR3 protein: CASSLRQGFQPQHF

V gene: TRBV2
J gene: TRBJ2-7
D gene: TRBD2
clone size: -
CDR3 DNA: TGTGCCAGGGGACTAGCGGGAGTGGTCCACCGACCCTTTTACGAGCAGTACTTC
CDR3 protein: CARGLAGVVHRPFYEQYF

V gene: TRBV11-2
J gene: TRBJ2-5
D gene: -
clone size: medium-sized
CDR3 DNA: TGTGCCAGCAGCTTCTGGGCGGGCCCACAAGAGACCCAGTACTTC
CDR3 protein: CASSFWAGPQETQYF

V gene: TRBV4-1
J gene: TRBJ1-6
D gene: -
clone size: many
CDR3 DNA: TGCGCCAGCAGCCACGGACAGCCTAATTCACCCCTCCACTTT
CDR3 protein: CASSHGQPNSPLHF

V gene: TRBV18
J gene: TRBJ1-2
D gene: TRBD1
clone size: -
CDR3 DNA: TGTGCCAGCTCACCCAGGGGGCTCGCGGAAGGGGCTAACTATGGCTACACCTTC
CDR3 protein: CASSPRGLAEGANYGYTF

V gene: TRBV4-3
J gene: TRBJ1-4
D gene: TRBD1
clone size: -
CDR3 DNA: TGCGCCAGCAGCCAAGGCCAGGGGGCAGAAAAACTGTTTTTT
CDR3 protein: CASSQGQGAEKLFF

V gene: TRBV7-2
J gene: TRBJ2-1
D gene: TRBD1
clone size: -
CDR3 DNA: TGTGCCAGCAGCTTAGCGGACAGGACCAATGAGCAGTTCTTC
CDR3 protein: CASSLADRTNEQFF

V gene: TRBV7-2
J gene: TRBJ1-5
D gene: -
clone size: -
CDR3 DNA: TGTGCCAGCAGCCCAACAGGGACGGGTCAGCCCCGGCATTTT
CDR3 protein: CASSPTGTGQPRHF

V gene: TRBV29-1
J gene: TRBJ2-7
D gene: TRBD2
clone size: once
CDR3 DNA: TGCAGCGTTGAAACTAGCGGGAGCAGGTACGAGCAGTACTTC
CDR3 protein: CSVETSGSRYEQYF

V gene: TRBV29-1
J gene: TRBJ2-1
D gene: -
clone size: -
CDR3 DNA: TGCAGCGCGCCTACGGGGAATGAGCAGTTCTTC
CDR3 protein: CSAPTGNEQFF

V gene: TRBV10-3
J gene: TRBJ2-1
D gene: -
clone size: many
CDR3 DNA: TGTGCCATCAGTGAGGGGACTGCCAGGGAGCAGTTCTTC
CDR3 protein: CAISEGTAREQFF

V gene: TRBV4-1
J gene: TRBJ1-5
D gene: TRBD1
clone size: -
CDR3 DNA: TGCGCCAGCAGCCAAGTACCGGGACAGGGGGCTCAGCCCCAGCATTTT
CDR3 protein: CASSQVPGQGAQPQHF

V gene: TRBV5-8
J gene: TRBJ1-5
D gene: -
clone size: -
CDR3 DNA: TGTGCCAGCAGCTCTCTACAGCCCCAGCATTTT
CDR3 protein: CASSSLQPQHF

V gene: TRBV4-1
J gene: TRBJ2-5
D gene: TRBD1
clone size: -
CDR3 DNA: TGCGCCAGCAGCCTACAGGGGGAAGAGACCCAGTACTTC
CDR3 protein: CASSLQGEETQYF

V gene: TRBV7-2
J gene: TRBJ2-7
D gene: TRBD2
clone size: -
CDR3 DNA: TGTGCCAGCAGCTTAGATACAGCCGGGGGGGAGCAGTACTTC
CDR3 protein: CASSLDTAGGEQYF

V gene: TRBV28
J gene: TRBJ1-2
D gene: TRBD1
clone size: -
CDR3 DNA: TGTGCCAGCAGCTATACGGGACAGATGTATGGCTACACCTTC
CDR3 protein: CASSYTGQMYGYTF

V gene: TRBV30
J gene: TRBJ1-6
D gene: -
clone size: -
CDR3 DNA: TGTGCCTGGAGTGTACAGGGTGGGGACCGCTTTTTTAATTCACCCCTCCACTTT
CDR3 protein: CAWSVQGGDRFFNSPLHF

V gene: TRBV4-3
J gene: TRBJ1-5
D gene: -
clone size: -
CDR3 DNA: TGCGCCAGCAGCCAAGAACGCGGTTACAATCAGCCCCAGCATTTT
CDR3 protein: CASSQERGYNQPQHF

V gene: TRBV16
J gene: TRBJ2-3
D gene: TRBD2
clone size: -
CDR3 DNA: TGTGCCAGCAGCCCCAGCGGGACTAGCGGGGGGGCCAAAACAGATACGCAGTATTTT
CDR3 protein: CASSPSGTSGGAKTDTQYF

V gene: TRBV7-2
J gene: TRBJ1-2
D gene: TRBD1
clone size: -
CDR3 DNA: TGTGCCAGCAGCCCCCGGGACAGGGGGCCTGGCTACACCTTC
CDR3 protein: CASSPRDRGPGYTF